This T cell receptor (beta chain) was recorded in a study of tumor-infiltrating lymphocytes in primary liver carcinoma (dated by TCRdb to about 2017). In the study overall: The five patients, three men and two women aged 30 to 69 years, had hepatocellular carcinoma (four) or combined HCC and intrahepatic cholangiocarcinoma (one). Samples yielded roughly 3.5 to 8 million productive TCRbeta reads; read depth did not differ significantly between tissue types. Repertoires from technical replicates were highly reproducible, with mean shared-clone rates near 0.89 and correlation coefficients above 0.98. The study combined TCRbeta repertoire sequencing, expression microarrays and whole-exome sequencing across five regions of each liver tumor, with adjacent normal tissue and blood. The 25 tumor region samples were profiled with Agilent mRNA microarrays so that TCRbeta repertoire diversity could be related to the local molecular phenotype. The tumors of the five patients were staged as T1-T3 N0M0, with maximum diameters ranging from roughly 4.2 to 10 cm. A total of roughly 35 specimens from 5 patients went through TCRbeta repertoire sequencing, namely 25 tumor regions, 5 adjacent noncancerous liver tissues and 5 peripheral blood samples.

The germline V gene sets CDR1 to SGHTA and CDR2 to FQGNSA. The CDR3 holds 13 amino acids from the cysteine to the phenylalanine. Only the CDR3 DNA stays, 39 bases, in frame from base 1. What the research found in general, with its limitations: Only roughly 7-24% of top clones appeared in all five regions of a tumor, which suggests that tumor-infiltrating T cells are spatially heterogeneous. The top 250 clones accounted for a significantly greater share of the repertoire in tumors than in blood (p = 0.039). Pairs of tumor regions showed greater repertoire overlap (mean 36%) than tumor-adjacent pairs (roughly 17%) or tumor-blood pairs (approximately 14%), which is consistent with antigen-driven expansion. The study included only a few patients, and the authors note findings should be validated in a larger study. Because the samples were bulk and unsorted, CD4+ and CD8+ T cell repertoires could not be compared. Because sequencing covered only the TCR beta chain and unpaired alpha chains were not captured, true repertoire diversity is likely underestimated.

Points on this clonotype: No antigen is known for it. Relative to the germline gene, one junction end is altered; a read error may explain this.

Without any cell sorting, total RNA and DNA were co-extracted from about 21-30 mg of bulk tissue using the AllPrep DNA/RNA mini kit. Four or five patients with histopathologically diagnosed primary liver carcinoma underwent surgical resection in China between November 2015 and 2016. At the time of sampling, the patients had chronic HBV infection and had not received any treatment. Five spatially separated regions were sampled per tumor: superior, inferior, left-lateral and right-lateral poles, plus the tumor centre. Histological examination found more than 75% viable tumor cells in every tumor sample. Fresh tumor and adjacent tissue pieces were bisected; one half was stored in RNAlater at -80°C, the other sent for histology. TCRbeta-specific cDNA was reverse-transcribed from 500 ng total RNA using a constant-region primer and ProtoScript II reverse transcriptase. TCRbeta libraries were built with three nested multiplex PCR rounds, a slightly modified ARM-PCR procedure. Multiplex TRBV1-TRBV30 forward primers and a Cbeta reverse primer were used in the first two PCR rounds, each of which was run for roughly 9 cycles. A final 25-cycle PCR with Deep VentR polymerase added sample barcodes and Illumina adapters. Before sequencing, amplicons between 200 and 500 bp were purified from gel using a QIAquick gel extraction kit. The TCRbeta amplicons were sequenced with 250-bp paired-end reads on an Illumina HiSeq 2500. Regarding the original processing steps: Trimmomatic v0.33 was used to quality-trim the reads, and FLASH v1.2.11 was used to merge paired reads so that full CDR3 sequences could be recovered. MiGEC v1.2.1b assigned V, D and J germline segments to the rearranged TCRbeta sequences. VDJtools v1.0.0 computed clonotype statistics and Shannon-Wiener diversity indices. To reduce sampling bias, subsequent analyses other than the diversity analysis used only the 250 most abundant clonotypes in each sample. In-frame beta chains were kept once TCRdb had trimmed the public reads at Q25 with fastp and called clones with MiXCR. Duplicate CDR3 protein sequences are folded into a single record with the most common DNA and genes. V and J calls and clone size were set by TCRdb, not the authors. Within this sample are about 190,000 distinct CDR3 sequences, with approximately 86% of them counted one time only. Of the sample, around a sixth is held by the ten largest clones.

The source is a man aged 35 to 55 with primary liver carcinoma and hepatitis B virus infection. The sample consisted of tumor tissue from primary liver carcinoma. The chain links TRBV7-2 with TRBJ2-1; the best D guess is TRBD1, with 5 bases matching. The CDR3 region has the sequence CASSLAKGNEQLF. The DNA is TGTGCCAGCAGCTTAGCCAAGGGGAATGAGCAGTTATTC.